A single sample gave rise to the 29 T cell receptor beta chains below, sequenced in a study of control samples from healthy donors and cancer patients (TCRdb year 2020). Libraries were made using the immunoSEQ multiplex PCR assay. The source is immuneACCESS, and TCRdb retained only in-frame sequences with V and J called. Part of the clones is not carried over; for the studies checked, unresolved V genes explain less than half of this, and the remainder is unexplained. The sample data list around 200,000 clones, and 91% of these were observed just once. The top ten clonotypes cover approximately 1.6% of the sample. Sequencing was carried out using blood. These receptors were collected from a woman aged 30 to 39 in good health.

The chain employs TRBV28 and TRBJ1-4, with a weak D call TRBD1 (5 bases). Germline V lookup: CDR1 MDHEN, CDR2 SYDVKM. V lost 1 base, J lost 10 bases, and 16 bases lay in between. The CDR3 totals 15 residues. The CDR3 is CASSLFGAGGLKLFF. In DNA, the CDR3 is TGTGCCAGCAGTTTATTTGGGGCAGGCGGGCTAAAACTGTTTTTT.

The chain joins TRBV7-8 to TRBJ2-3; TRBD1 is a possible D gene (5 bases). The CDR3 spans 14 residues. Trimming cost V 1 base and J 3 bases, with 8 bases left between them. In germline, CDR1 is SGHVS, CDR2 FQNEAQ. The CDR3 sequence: CASSLVQGTDTQYF. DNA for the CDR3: TGTGCCAGCAGCTTAGTGCAGGGAACAGATACGCAGTATTTT.

The CDR3 here is CASSFGDDYGYTF. As DNA, the CDR3 is TGTGCCAGCAGCTTCGGAGATGACTATGGCTACACCTTC. This chain joins TRBV5-6 and TRBJ1-2; D is uncertain. There are 13 residues in the CDR3. CDR1 and CDR2 from the germline V gene are SGHDT and YYEEEE. The V end lost 2 bases, the J end lost 3 bases, and 8 bases lay between the germline ends.

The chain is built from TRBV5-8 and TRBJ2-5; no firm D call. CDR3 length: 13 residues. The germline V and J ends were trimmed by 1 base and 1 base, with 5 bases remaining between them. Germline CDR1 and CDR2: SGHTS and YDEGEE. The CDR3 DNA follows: TGTGCCAGCAGCTTGCTCCTCCAAGAGACCCAGTACTTC. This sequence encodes CASSLLLQETQYF.

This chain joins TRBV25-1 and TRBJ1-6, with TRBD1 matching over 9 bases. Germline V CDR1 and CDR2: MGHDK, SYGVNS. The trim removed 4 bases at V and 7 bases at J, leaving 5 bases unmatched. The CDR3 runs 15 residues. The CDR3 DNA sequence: TGTGCCAGCAGTGCTGGACAGGGGAGCAATTCACCCCTCCACTTT. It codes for CASSAGQGSNSPLHF.

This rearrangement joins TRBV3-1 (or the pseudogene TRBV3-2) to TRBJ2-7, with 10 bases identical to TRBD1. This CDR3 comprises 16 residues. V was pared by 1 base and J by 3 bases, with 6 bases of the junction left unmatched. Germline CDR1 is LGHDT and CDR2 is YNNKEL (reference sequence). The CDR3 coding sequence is TGTGCCAGCAGCCAAGCTTACCGGACAGGGGGCTACGAGCAGTACTTC. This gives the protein CASSQAYRTGGYEQYF.

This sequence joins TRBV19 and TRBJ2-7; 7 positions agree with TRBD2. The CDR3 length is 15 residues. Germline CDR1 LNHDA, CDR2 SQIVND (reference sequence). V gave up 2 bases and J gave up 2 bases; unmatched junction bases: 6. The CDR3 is CASSISREGPYEQYF. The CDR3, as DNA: TGTGCCAGTAGTATAAGCAGGGAGGGACCCTACGAGCAGTACTTC.

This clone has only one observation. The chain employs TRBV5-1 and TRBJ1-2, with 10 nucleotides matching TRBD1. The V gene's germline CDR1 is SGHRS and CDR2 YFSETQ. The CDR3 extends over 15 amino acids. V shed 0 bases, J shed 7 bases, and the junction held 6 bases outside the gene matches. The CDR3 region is CASSLVFGQGVGYTF. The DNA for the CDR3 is TGCGCCAGCAGCTTGGTATTTGGACAGGGGGTTGGCTACACCTTC.

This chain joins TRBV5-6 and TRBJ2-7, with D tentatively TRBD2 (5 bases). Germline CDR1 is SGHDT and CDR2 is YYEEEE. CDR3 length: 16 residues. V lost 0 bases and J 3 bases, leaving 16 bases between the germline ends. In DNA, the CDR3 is TGTGCCAGCAGCTTGGCGGTTTGGACTGCCAACTACGAGCAGTACTTC. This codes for CASSLAVWTANYEQYF. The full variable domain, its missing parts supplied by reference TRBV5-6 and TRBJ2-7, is DAGVTQSPTHLIKTRGQQVTLRCSPKSGHDTVSWYQQALGQGPQFIFQYYEEEERQRGNFPDRFSGHQFPNYSSELNVNALLLGDSALYLCASSLAVWTANYEQYFGPGTRLTVT.

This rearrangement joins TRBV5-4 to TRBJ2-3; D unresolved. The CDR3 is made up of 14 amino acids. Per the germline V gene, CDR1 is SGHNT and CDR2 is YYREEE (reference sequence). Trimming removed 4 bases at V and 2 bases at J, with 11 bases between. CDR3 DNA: TGTGCCAGCAGCCTCCGGCAGACCACAGATACGCAGTATTTT. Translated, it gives CASSLRQTTDTQYF. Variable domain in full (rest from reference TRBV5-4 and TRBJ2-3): ETGVTQSPTHLIKTRGQQVTLRCSSQSGHNTVSWYQQALGQGPQFIFQYYREEENGRGNFPPRFSGLQFPNYSSELNVNALELDDSALYLCASSLRQTTDTQYFGPGTRLTVL.

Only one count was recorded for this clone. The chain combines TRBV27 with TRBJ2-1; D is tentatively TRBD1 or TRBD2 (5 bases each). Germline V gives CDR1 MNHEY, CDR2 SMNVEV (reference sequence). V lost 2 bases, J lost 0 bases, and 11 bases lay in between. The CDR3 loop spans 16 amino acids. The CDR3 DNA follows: TGTGCCAGCAGTTTAGGGTGGGGGAGCTCCTACAATGAGCAGTTCTTC. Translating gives CASSLGWGSSYNEQFF.

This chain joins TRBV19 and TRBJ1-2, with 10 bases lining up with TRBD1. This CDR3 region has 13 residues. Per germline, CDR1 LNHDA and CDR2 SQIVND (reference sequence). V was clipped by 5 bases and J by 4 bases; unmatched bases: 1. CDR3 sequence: CASSGTGAYGYTF. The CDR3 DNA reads TGTGCCAGTAGTGGGACAGGGGCCTATGGCTACACCTTC.

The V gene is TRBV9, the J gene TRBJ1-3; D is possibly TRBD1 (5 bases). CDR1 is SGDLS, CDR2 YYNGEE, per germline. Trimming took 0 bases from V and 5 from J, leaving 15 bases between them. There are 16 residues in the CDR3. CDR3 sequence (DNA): TGTGCCAGCAGCGTAGCTACGGGCAGGGAAAGAAACACCATATATTTT. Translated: CASSVATGRERNTIYF. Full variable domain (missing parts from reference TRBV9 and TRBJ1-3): DSGVTQTPKHLITATGQRVTLRCSPRSGDLSVYWYQQSLDQGLQFLIQYYNGEERAKGNILERFSAQQFPDLHSELNLSSLELGDSALYFCASSVATGRERNTIYFGEGSWLTVV.

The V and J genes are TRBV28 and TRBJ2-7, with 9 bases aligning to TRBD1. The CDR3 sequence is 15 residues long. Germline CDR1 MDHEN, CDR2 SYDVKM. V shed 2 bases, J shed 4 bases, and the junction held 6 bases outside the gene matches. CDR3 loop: CASSLGGTGWYEQYF. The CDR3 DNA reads TGTGCCAGCAGTTTAGGAGGGACAGGGTGGTACGAGCAGTACTTC.

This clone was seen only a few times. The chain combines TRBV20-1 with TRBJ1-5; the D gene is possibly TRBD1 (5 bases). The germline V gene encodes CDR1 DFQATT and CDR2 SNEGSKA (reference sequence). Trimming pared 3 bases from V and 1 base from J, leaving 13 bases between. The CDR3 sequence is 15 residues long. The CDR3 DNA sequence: TGCAGTGCTAGTGGGCAGGGTAGGAGCAATCAGCCCCAGCATTTT. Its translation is CSASGQGRSNQPQHF.

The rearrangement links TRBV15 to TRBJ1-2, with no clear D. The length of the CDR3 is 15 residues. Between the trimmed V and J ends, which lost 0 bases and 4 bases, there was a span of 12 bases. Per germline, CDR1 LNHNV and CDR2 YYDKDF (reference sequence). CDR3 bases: TGTGCCACCAGCAGAGATAGGAGGGTTACCTATGGCTACACCTTC. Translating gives CATSRDRRVTYGYTF.

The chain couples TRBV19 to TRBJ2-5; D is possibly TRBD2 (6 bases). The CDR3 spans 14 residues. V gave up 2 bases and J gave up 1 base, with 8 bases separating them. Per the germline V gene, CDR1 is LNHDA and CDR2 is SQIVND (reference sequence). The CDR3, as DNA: TGTGCCAGTAGTATATCGGGACTCCAAGAGACCCAGTACTTC. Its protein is CASSISGLQETQYF.

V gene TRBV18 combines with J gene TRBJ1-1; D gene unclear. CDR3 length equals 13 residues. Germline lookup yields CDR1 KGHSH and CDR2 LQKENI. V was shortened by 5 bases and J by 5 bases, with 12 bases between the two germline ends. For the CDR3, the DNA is TGTGCCAGCTCAACCGACGTTGGGACTGAAGCTTTCTTT. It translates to CASSTDVGTEAFF.

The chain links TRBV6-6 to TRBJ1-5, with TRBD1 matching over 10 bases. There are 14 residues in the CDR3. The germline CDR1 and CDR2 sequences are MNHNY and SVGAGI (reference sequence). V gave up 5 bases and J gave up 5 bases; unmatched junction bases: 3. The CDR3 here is CASSLGQGDQPQHF. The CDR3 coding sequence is TGTGCCAGCAGTCTCGGACAGGGGGATCAGCCCCAGCATTTT.

The CDR3 region has the DNA TGCAGCGTGGACAGGGACCACGAGCAGTACTTC. Its translation: CSVDRDHEQYF. The chain is built from TRBV29-1 and TRBJ2-7, with 8 positions matching TRBD1. Germline CDR1 SQVTM, CDR2 ANQGSEA. The CDR3 totals 11 residues. V trimming: 6 bases; J trimming: 5 bases; junction bases outside the gene matches: 3.

CDR3: CASSLDGGGQQYF. In DNA form, the CDR3 reads TGTGCCAGCAGCTTAGATGGGGGGGGCCAGCAGTACTTC. The chain carries TRBV11-2 and TRBJ2-7, with D maybe TRBD2 (7 bases). This CDR3 region has 13 residues. Trimming pared 0 bases from V and 8 bases from J, leaving 11 bases between. The germline CDR1 and CDR2 sequences are SGHAT and FQNNGV. The whole variable domain, filled in from reference TRBV11-2 and TRBJ2-7, reads EAGVAQSPRYKIIEKRQSVAFWCNPISGHATLYWYQQILGQGPKLLIQFQNNGVVDDSQLPKDRFSAERLKGVDSTLKIQPAKLEDSAVYLCASSLDGGGQQYFGPGTRLTVT.

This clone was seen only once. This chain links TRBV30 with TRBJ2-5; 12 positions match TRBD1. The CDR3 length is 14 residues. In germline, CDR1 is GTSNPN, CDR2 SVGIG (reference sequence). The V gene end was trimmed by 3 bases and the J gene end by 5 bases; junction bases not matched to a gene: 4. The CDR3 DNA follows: TGTGCCTGGAGCCGGGACAGGGGGCGGGAGACCCAGTACTTC. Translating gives CAWSRDRGRETQYF.

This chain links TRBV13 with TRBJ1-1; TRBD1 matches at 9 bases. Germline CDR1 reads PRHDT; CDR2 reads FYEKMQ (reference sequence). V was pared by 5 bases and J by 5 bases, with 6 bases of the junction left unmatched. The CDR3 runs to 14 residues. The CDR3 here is CASSGQGMWTEAFF. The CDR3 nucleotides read TGTGCCAGCAGCGGACAGGGGATGTGGACTGAAGCTTTCTTT.

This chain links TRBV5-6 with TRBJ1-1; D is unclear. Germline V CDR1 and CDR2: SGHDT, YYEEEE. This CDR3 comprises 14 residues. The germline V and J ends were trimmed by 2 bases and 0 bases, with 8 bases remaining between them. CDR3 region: CASSFRRMNTEAFF. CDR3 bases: TGTGCCAGCAGCTTTCGCAGGATGAACACTGAAGCTTTCTTT. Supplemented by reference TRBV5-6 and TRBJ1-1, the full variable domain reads DAGVTQSPTHLIKTRGQQVTLRCSPKSGHDTVSWYQQALGQGPQFIFQYYEEEERQRGNFPDRFSGHQFPNYSSELNVNALLLGDSALYLCASSFRRMNTEAFFGQGTRLTVV.

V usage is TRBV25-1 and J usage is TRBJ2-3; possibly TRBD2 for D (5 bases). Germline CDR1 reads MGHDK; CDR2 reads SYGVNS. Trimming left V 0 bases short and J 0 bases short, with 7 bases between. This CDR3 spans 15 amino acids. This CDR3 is CASSEYRGSTDTQYF. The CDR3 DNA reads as TGTGCCAGCAGTGAATACCGAGGGAGCACAGATACGCAGTATTTT. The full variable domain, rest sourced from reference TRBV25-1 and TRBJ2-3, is EADIYQTPRYLVIGTGKKITLECSQTMGHDKMYWYQQDPGMELHLIHYSYGVNSTEKGDLSSESTVSRIRTEHFPLTLESARPSHTSQYLCASSEYRGSTDTQYFGPGTRLTVL.

Written as DNA, the CDR3 is TGTGCCAGCAGTGACTTGGGTAGCACAGATACGCAGTATTTT. Encoded protein: CASSDLGSTDTQYF. The chain couples TRBV6-4 to TRBJ2-3; no definite D call. The CDR3 has 14 amino acids. V was shortened by 1 base and J by 0 bases, with 5 bases between the two germline ends. The germline V gene has CDR1 MRHNA and CDR2 SNTAGT.

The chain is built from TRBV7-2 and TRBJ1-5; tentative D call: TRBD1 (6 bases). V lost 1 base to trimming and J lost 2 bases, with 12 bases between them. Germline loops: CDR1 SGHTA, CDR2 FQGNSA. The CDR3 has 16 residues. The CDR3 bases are TGTGCCAGCAGCTTAGGAGACAGGCCACGCAATCAGCCCCAGCATTTT. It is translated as CASSLGDRPRNQPQHF.

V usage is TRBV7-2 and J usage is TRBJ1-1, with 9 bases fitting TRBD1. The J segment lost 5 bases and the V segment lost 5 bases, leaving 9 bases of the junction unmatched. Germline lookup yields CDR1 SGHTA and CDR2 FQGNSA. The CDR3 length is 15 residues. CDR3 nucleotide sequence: TGTGCCAGCAGCCCCCTGACAGGGGGAAGAACTGAAGCTTTCTTT. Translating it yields CASSPLTGGRTEAFF.

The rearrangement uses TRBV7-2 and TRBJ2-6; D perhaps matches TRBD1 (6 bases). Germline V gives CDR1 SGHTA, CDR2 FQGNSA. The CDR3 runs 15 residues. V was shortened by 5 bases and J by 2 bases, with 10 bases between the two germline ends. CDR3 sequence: CASSPRTAGANVLTF. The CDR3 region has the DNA TGTGCCAGCAGCCCCCGGACAGCTGGGGCCAACGTCCTGACTTTC.